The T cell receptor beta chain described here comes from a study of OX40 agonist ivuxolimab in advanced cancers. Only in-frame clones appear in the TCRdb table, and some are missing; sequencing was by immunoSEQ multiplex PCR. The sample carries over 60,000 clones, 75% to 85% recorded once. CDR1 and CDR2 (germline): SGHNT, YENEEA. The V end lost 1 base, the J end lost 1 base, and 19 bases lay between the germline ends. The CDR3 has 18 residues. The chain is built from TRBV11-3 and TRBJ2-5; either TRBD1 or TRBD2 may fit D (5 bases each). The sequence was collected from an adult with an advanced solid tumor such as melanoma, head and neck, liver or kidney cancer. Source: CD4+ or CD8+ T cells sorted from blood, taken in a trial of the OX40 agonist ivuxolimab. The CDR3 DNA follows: TGTGCCAGCAGCTTAGGATCGATAGCCGGGGCCCCCCAAGAGACCCAGTACTTC. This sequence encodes CASSLGSIAGAPQETQYF.